This TCR beta chain was profiled in a study of T cell repertoires in cytomegalovirus infection. The overall study: Public TCR beta signatures marked donors with CMV infection and the matching HLA.

This clonotype was seen repeatedly, ten times or more. Its antigen remains unknown. Study-wide results and caveats: HLA-C-restricted, CMV-specific TCR beta clonotypes were dominant ex vivo. Of the TCR beta families, the public ones yielded a cumulative frequency that identified carriers of CMV plus the relevant HLA.

The germline V gene encodes CDR1 SGHVS and CDR2 FQNEAQ. J was trimmed by 4 bases and V by 3 bases; bases with no gene match: 5. This CDR3 spans 15 amino acids. In TCRdb, the reads were re-called with MiXCR into one record per CDR3 protein. The top ten hold roughly an eighth of the sample, which has some 450,000 distinct CDR3 sequences, 30% to 40% seen once. Sequences were obtained from PBMCs. The chain uses TRBV7-8 and TRBJ2-1; 8 bases are a match to TRBD1. The source is a human donor in good health (CMV status not recorded). Some clones in this sample may be carry-over from other donors' samples. In DNA, the CDR3 is TGTGCCAGCAGCTTTTCTGGACAGGGATACAATGAGCAGTTCTTC. As protein: CASSFSGQGYNEQFF. Together with reference TRBV7-8 and TRBJ2-1, the CDR3 gives the full variable domain: GAGVSQSPRYKVAKRGQDVALRCDPISGHVSLFWYQQALGQGPEFLTYFQNEAQLDKSGLPSDRFFAERPEGSVSTLKIQRTQQEDSAVYLCASSFSGQGYNEQFFGPGTRLTVL.